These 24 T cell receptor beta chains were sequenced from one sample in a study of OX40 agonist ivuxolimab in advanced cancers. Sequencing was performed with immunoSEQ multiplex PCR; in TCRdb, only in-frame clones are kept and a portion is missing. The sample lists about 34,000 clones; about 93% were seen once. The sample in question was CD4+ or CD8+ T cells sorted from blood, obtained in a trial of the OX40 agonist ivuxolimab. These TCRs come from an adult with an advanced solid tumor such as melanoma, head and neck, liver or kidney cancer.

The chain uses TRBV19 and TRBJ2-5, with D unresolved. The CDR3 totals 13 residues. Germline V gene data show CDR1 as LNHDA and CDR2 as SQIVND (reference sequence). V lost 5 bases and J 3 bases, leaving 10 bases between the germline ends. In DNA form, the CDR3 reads TGTGCCAGTAGTCTCCTCCCCAAAGAGACCCAGTACTTC. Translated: CASSLLPKETQYF.

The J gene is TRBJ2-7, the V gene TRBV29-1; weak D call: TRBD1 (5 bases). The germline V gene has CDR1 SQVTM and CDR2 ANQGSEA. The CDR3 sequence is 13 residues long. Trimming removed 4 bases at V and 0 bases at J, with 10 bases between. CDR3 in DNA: TGCAGCGTTGGACAGCCGAACTCCTACGAGCAGTACTTC. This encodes CSVGQPNSYEQYF.

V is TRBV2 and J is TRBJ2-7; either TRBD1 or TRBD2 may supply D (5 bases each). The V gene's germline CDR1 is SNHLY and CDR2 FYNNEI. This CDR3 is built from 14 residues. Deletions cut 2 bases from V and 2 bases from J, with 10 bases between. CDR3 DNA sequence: TGTGCCAGCAGTGAACAGGGAGCGGCCTACGAGCAGTACTTC. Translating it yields CASSEQGAAYEQYF.

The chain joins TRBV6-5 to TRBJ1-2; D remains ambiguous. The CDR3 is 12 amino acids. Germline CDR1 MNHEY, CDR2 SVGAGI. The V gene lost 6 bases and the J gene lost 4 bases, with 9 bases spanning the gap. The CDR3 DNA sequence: TGTGCCAGCAGAGGGAGTTCCTATGGCTACACCTTC. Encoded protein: CASRGSSYGYTF.

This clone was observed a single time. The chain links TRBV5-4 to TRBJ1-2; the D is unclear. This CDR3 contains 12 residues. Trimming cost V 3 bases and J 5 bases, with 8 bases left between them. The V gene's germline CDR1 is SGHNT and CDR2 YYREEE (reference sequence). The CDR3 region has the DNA TGTGCCAGCAGCTCACCACAATATGGCTACACCTTC. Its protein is CASSSPQYGYTF. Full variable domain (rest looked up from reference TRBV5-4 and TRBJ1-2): ETGVTQSPTHLIKTRGQQVTLRCSSQSGHNTVSWYQQALGQGPQFIFQYYREEENGRGNFPPRFSGLQFPNYSSELNVNALELDDSALYLCASSSPQYGYTFGSGTRLTVV.

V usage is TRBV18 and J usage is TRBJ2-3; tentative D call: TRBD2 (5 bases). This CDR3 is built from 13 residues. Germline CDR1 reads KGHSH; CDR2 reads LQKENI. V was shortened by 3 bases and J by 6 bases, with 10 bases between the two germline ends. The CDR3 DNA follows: TGTGCCAGCTCACCTTCGGGATCGGATACGCAGTATTTT. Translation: CASSPSGSDTQYF.

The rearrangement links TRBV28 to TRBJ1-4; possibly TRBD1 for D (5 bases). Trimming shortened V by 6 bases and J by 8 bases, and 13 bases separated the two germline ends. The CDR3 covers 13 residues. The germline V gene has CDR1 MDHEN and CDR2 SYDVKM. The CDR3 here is CASRVRVGEKLFF. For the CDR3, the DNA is TGTGCCAGCAGGGTCAGGGTAGGGGAAAAACTGTTTTTT.

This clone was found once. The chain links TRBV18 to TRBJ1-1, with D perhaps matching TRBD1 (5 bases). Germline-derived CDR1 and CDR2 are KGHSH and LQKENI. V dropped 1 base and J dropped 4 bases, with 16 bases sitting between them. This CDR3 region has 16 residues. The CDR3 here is CASSPQEWGVATEAFF. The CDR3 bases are TGTGCCAGCTCACCACAAGAATGGGGGGTTGCCACTGAAGCTTTCTTT.

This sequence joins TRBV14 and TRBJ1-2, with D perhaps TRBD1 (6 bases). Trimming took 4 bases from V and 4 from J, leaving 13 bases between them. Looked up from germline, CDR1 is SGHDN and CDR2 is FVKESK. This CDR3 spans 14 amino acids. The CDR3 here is CASSRDTKSYGYTF. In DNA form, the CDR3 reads TGTGCCAGCAGCCGGGACACAAAGTCCTATGGCTACACCTTC.

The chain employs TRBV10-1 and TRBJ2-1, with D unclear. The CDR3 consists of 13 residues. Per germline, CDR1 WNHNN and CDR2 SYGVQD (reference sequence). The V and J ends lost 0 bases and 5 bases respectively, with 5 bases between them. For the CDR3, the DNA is TGCGCCAGCAGTGAGTCGCCGAACAATGAGCAGTTCTTC. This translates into CASSESPNNEQFF.

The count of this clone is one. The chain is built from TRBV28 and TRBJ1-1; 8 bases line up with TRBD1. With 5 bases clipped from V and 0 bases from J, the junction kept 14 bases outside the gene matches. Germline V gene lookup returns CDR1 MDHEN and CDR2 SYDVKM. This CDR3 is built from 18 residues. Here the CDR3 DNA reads TGTGCCAGCAGTCAAAACAGGGGGTACGTGGGGATGAACACTGAAGCTTTCTTT. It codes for CASSQNRGYVGMNTEAFF.

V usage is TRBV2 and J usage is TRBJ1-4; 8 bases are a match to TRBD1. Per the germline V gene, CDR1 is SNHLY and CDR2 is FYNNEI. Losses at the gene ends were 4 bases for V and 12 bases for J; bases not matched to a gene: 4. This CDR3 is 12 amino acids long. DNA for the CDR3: TGTGCCAGCAGTGTGACGACAGGGGAACTGTTTTTT. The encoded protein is CASSVTTGELFF.

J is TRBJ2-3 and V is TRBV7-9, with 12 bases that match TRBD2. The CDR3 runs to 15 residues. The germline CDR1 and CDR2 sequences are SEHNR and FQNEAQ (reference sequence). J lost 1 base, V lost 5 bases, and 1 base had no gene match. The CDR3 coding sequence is TGTGCCAGCAGCCGGACTAGCGGGGGCACAGATACGCAGTATTTT. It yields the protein CASSRTSGGTDTQYF. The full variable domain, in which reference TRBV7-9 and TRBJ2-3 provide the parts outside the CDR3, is DTGVSQNPRHKITKRGQNVTFRCDPISEHNRLYWYRQTLGQGPEFLTYFQNEAQLEKSRLLSDRFSAERPKGSFSTLEIQRTEQGDSAMYLCASSRTSGGTDTQYFGPGTRLTVL.

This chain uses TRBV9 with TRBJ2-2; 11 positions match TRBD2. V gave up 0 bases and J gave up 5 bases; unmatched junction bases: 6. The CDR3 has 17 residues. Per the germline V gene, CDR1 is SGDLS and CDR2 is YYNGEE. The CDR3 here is CASSVDPTSGVTGELFF. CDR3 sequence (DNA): TGTGCCAGCAGCGTAGACCCGACTAGCGGGGTTACCGGGGAGCTGTTTTTT.

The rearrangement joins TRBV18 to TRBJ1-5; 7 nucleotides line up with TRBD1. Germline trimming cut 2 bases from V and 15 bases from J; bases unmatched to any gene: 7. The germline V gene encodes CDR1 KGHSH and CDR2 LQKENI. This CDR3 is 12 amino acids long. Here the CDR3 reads CASSPSQGPMHF. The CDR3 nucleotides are TGTGCCAGCTCACCATCACAGGGGCCCATGCATTTT.

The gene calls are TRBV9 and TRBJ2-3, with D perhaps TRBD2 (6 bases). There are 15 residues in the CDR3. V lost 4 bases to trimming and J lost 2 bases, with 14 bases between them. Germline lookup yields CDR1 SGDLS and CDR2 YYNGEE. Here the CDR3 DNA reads TGTGCCAGCAGCCCCACCGGGACTTCCACAGATACGCAGTATTTT. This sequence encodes CASSPTGTSTDTQYF.

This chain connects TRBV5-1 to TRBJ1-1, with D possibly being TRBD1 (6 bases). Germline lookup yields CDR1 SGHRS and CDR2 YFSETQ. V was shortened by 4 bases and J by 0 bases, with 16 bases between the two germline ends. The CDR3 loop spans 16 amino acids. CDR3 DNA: TGCGCCAGCAGCCCTATAGACAGGAGCATGAACACTGAAGCTTTCTTT. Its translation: CASSPIDRSMNTEAFF.

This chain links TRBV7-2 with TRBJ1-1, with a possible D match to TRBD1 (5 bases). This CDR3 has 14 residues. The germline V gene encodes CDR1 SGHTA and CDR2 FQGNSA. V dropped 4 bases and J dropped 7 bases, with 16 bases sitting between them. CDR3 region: CASSSVGWDFEAFF. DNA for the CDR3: TGTGCCAGCAGCTCAGTCGGATGGGACTTTGAAGCTTTCTTT. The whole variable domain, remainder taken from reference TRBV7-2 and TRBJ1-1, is GAGVSQSPSNKVTEKGKDVELRCDPISGHTALYWYRQSLGQGLEFLIYFQGNSAPDKSGLPSDRFSAERTGGSVSTLTIQRTQQEDSAVYLCASSSVGWDFEAFFGQGTRLTVV.

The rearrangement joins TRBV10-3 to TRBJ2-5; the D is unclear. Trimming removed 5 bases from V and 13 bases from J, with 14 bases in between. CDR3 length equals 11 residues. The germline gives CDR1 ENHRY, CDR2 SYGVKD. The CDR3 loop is CAISTGLGLYF. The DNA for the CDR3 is TGTGCCATCAGTACCGGCTTAGGCTTGTACTTC.

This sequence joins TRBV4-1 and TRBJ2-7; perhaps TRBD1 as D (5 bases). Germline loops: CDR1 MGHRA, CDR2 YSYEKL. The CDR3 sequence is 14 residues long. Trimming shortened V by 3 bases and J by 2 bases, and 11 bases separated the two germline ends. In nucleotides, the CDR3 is TGCGCCAGCAGCCACACGACAGAGGCCTACGAGCAGTACTTC. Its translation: CASSHTTEAYEQYF.

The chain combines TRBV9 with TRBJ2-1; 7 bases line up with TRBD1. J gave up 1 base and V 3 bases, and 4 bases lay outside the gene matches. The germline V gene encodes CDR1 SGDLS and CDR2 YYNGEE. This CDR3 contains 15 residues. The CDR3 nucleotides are TGTGCCAGCAGCGCCGGGACAGTATCCTACAATGAGCAGTTCTTC. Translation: CASSAGTVSYNEQFF.

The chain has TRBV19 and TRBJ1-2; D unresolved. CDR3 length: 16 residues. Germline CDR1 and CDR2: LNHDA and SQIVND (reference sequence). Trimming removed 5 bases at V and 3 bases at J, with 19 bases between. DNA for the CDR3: TGTGCCAGTAGTCCCCGCTTATGGCAGGAACACTATGGCTACACCTTC. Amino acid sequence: CASSPRLWQEHYGYTF.

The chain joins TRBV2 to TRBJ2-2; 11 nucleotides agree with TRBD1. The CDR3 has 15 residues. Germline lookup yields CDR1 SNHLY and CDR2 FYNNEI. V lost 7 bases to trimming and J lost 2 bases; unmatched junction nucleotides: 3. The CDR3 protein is CASNGQGANTGELFF. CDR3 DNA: TGTGCCAGCAATGGACAGGGGGCCAACACCGGGGAGCTGTTTTTT.

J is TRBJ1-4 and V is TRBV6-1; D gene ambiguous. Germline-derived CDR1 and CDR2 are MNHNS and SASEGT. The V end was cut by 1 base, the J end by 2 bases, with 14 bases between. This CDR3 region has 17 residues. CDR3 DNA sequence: TGTGCCAGCAGTGAAGTCTTGGCGGCGGGGACTAATGAAAAACTGTTTTTT. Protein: CASSEVLAAGTNEKLFF.